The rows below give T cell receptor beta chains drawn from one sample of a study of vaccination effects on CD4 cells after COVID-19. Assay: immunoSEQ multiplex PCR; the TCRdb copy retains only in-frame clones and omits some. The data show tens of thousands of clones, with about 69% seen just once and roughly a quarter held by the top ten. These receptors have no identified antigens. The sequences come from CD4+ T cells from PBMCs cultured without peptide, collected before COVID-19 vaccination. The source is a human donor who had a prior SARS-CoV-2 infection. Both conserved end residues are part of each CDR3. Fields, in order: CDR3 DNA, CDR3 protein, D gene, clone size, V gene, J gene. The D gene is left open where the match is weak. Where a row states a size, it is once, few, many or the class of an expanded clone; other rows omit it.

DNA: TGTGCCAGCAGTTACGACCCGGGGAGCAATCAGCCCCAGCATTTT
CDR3: CASSYDPGSNQPQHF
D: NA
size: NA
V: TRBV6-6
J: TRBJ1-5

DNA: TGTGCCAGCAGCCCCTCATTGACGGTAAACTACGAGCAGTACTTC
CDR3: CASSPSLTVNYEQYF
D: NA
size: NA
V: TRBV5-6
J: TRBJ2-7

DNA: TGTGCCAGCAGCGTAGAGGGGGGGCTGAGCACTGAAGCTTTCTTT
CDR3: CASSVEGGLSTEAFF
D: NA
size: NA
V: TRBV9
J: TRBJ1-1

DNA: TGTGCCAGCGGGGACAACACAGGGTACAATGAGCAGTTCTTC
CDR3: CASGDNTGYNEQFF
D: NA
size: NA
V: TRBV11-3
J: TRBJ2-1

DNA: TGTGCCAGCAGCTCGACAGGGGGCGCACCGAACACCGGGGAGCTGTTTTTT
CDR3: CASSSTGGAPNTGELFF
D: TRBD1
size: once
V: TRBV7-3
J: TRBJ2-2

DNA: TGTGCCAGCAGCTCTCGTTCCAGCATCGGGGAGCTGTTTTTT
CDR3: CASSSRSSIGELFF
D: NA
size: NA
V: TRBV7-2
J: TRBJ2-2

DNA: TGTGCCAGCAGTTCAGGGACAGGGATTTGGGGCCAAGAGACCCAGTACTTC
CDR3: CASSSGTGIWGQETQYF
D: TRBD1
size: NA
V: TRBV28
J: TRBJ2-5

DNA: TGCGCCAGCAGACGACTAGCGTTTAGCACAGATACGCAGTATTTT
CDR3: CASRRLAFSTDTQYF
D: TRBD2
size: NA
V: TRBV4-1
J: TRBJ2-3

DNA: TGTGCCAGCTCAACAGGGACGGTTTACGAGCAGTACTTC
CDR3: CASSTGTVYEQYF
D: NA
size: NA
V: TRBV18
J: TRBJ2-7

DNA: TGCGCCAGCAGCTTGATGCCTAGCGGCACAGATACGCAGTATTTT
CDR3: CASSLMPSGTDTQYF
D: NA
size: NA
V: TRBV5-1
J: TRBJ2-3

DNA: TGTGCCAGCAGCCCCGGGGGTTGGGCGGCCCAGTACTTC
CDR3: CASSPGGWAAQYF
D: NA
size: NA
V: TRBV12-3/TRBV12-4
J: TRBJ2-5

DNA: TGTGCCAGTAGTGATTTGGACAGGAGGTCTGGCTACACCTTC
CDR3: CASSDLDRRSGYTF
D: TRBD1
size: NA
V: TRBV19
J: TRBJ1-2

DNA: TGCAGCGCCGGCTGGGGCGGGGGGGAGACCCAGTACTTC
CDR3: CSAGWGGGETQYF
D: TRBD2
size: NA
V: TRBV29-1
J: TRBJ2-5

DNA: TGTGCCAGCAGGCCGCAGGGAACCCGTCACAATGAGCAGTTCTTC
CDR3: CASRPQGTRHNEQFF
D: NA
size: NA
V: TRBV27
J: TRBJ2-1

DNA: TGTGCCAGCAGCTCAAAATGGACAGGCACAGATACGCAGTATTTT
CDR3: CASSSKWTGTDTQYF
D: NA
size: NA
V: TRBV7-9
J: TRBJ2-3

DNA: TGTGCCAGCAACGGACAGTACACCGGGGAGCTGTTTTTT
CDR3: CASNGQYTGELFF
D: NA
size: NA
V: TRBV2
J: TRBJ2-2

DNA: TGTGCCAGCAGGGGATATAGCAATCAGCCCCAGCATTTT
CDR3: CASRGYSNQPQHF
D: NA
size: NA
V: TRBV19
J: TRBJ1-5

DNA: TGTGCCAGCAGTATAAGAACAGGGGCGGGCGGGGAGCTGTTTTTT
CDR3: CASSIRTGAGGELFF
D: TRBD1
size: NA
V: TRBV28
J: TRBJ2-2

DNA: TGTGCCAGCAGCTTGGGGGGGAACACTGAAGCTTTCTTT
CDR3: CASSLGGNTEAFF
D: NA
size: NA
V: TRBV5-5
J: TRBJ1-1